This entry describes one T cell receptor beta chain. Its antigen remains undetermined. Qualities for individual bases were not recorded, and no much larger clone is one base off. V is cut back by 1 base and J by 3 bases, with 8 bases in the junction unmatched. Including the terminal cysteine and phenylalanine, the CDR3 comprises 17 residues. The read is trimmed to its CDR3 DNA, 51 bases read in frame from base 1. In the germline V gene, CDR1 corresponds to MGHRA and CDR2 to YSYEKL. The immunoSEQ Assay, a bias-controlled multiplex PCR, was used to amplify TCRbeta CDR3 regions from genomic DNA. Regarding the original processing steps: Nucleated cell counts per sample were estimated from amplification of reference gene primers within the assay. Sequence reads were collapsed and filtered to measure the absolute abundance of every unique TCRbeta CDR3 rearrangement. For each sample, productive Simpson clonality was calculated as the square root of Simpson's diversity index over productive rearrangements. TCRdb took over this immuneACCESS table, retaining in-frame rearrangements with V and J assigned. Such tables are incomplete; in checked studies, under half of the missing clones stem from an unresolved V gene, and the remainder is unexplained. That table supplies the V and J calls and clone size; D and trimming were determined from the DNA. This sample has about 200,000 clones in its table, and 85% to 90% of those were observed once. Approximately 2.9% of the sample rests with the top ten.

This sample is part of a study of blood T cell repertoires in COVID-19 (dated by TCRdb to between 2020 and 2021). Looking at the study overall: Collaborator samples came from the United States, Italy and Spain and covered acute and convalescent phases of COVID-19. The material from the prospective study consisted of cDNA or gDNA derived from T cells, B-cell-depleted T cells, or PBMCs. Deeply sampled blood TCRbeta repertoires from subjects exposed to, actively infected with, or recovered from COVID-19 were included in the dataset. The repertoires were released in a freely available public database meant as a resource for research on the immune response to SARS-CoV-2. Samples came from the ongoing ImmuneRACE study (first 160 participants) plus 1,254 subjects from 6 global collaborators. Sample metadata almost always included a de-identified subject ID, COVID-19 status, age in years and sex. Where available, HLA class I and class II types were taken from metadata supplied by the sample provider and were not determined by assay-based typing.

Broader findings and caveats from the paper: The amount of clinical and demographic metadata varied by source and participant and was provided uncurated.

Each collaborating institution followed its own protocols to collect whole blood in K2EDTA tubes. Collaborator samples were shipped for TCRbeta analysis as frozen whole blood, isolated PBMCs, or DNA extracted from either sample type. The sequenced sample was peripheral blood. The sequence is built from TRBV4-1 and TRBJ2-1; 8 central bases correspond to TRBD2. The TCR originated in a man aged 60 to 69 with acute or convalescent COVID-19. The DNA sequence reads TGCGCCAGCAGCCAAGTCCGAGCGGGGGTTATCTACAATGAGCAGTTCTTC. Its translation is CASSQVRAGVIYNEQFF.